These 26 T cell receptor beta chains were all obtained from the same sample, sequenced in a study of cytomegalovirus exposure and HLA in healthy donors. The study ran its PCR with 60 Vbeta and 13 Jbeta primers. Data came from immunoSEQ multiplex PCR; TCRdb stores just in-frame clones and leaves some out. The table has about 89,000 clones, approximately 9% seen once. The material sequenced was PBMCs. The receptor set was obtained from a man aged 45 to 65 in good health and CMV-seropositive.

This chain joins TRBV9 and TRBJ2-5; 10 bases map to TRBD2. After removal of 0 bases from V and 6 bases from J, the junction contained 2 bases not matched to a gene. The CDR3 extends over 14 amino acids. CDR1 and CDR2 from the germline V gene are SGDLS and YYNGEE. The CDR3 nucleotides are TGTGCCAGCAGCGTAGCTAGCGGGAGTCAGACCCAGTACTTC. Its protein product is CASSVASGSQTQYF.

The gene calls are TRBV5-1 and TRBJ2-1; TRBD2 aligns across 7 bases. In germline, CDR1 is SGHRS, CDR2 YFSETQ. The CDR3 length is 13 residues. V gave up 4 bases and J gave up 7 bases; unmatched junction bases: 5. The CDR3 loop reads CASSATSPNEQFF. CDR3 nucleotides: TGCGCCAGCAGCGCGACTAGCCCGAATGAGCAGTTCTTC.

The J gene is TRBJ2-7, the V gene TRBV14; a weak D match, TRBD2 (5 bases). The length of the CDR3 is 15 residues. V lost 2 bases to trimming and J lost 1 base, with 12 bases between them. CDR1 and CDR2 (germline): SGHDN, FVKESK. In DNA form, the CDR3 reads TGTGCCAGCAGCCAATTCCTCGGGGATTCCTACGAGCAGTACTTC. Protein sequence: CASSQFLGDSYEQYF.

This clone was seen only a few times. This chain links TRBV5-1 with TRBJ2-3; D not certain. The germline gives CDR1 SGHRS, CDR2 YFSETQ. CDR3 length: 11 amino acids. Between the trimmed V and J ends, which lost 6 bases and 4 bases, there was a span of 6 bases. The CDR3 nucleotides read TGCGCCAGCACTTCGGCAGATACGCAGTATTTT. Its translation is CASTSADTQYF.

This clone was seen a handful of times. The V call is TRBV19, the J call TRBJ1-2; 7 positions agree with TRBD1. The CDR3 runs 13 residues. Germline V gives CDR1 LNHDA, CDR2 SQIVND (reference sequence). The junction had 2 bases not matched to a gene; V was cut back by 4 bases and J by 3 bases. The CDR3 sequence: CASSRDSYYGYTF. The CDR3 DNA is TGTGCCAGTAGTAGGGACAGCTACTATGGCTACACCTTC.

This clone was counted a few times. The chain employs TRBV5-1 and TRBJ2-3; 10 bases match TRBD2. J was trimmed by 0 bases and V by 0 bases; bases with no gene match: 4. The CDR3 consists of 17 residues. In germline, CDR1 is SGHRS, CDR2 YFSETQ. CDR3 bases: TGCGCCAGCAGCTTGGGAAAACTAGCGGGAAGCACAGATACGCAGTATTTT. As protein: CASSLGKLAGSTDTQYF.

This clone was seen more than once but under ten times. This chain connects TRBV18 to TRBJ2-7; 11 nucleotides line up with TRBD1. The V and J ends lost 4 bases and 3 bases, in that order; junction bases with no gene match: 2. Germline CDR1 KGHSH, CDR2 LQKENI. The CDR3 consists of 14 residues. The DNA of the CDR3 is TGTGCCAGCTCACGGACAGGGGGCGTCTACGAGCAGTACTTC. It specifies CASSRTGGVYEQYF.

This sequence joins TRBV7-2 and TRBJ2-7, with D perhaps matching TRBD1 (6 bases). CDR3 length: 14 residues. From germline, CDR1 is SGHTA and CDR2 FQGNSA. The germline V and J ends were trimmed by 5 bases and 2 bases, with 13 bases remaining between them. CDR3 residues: CASSPLDRPYEQYF. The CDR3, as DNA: TGTGCCAGCAGCCCCCTTGACAGGCCCTACGAGCAGTACTTC.

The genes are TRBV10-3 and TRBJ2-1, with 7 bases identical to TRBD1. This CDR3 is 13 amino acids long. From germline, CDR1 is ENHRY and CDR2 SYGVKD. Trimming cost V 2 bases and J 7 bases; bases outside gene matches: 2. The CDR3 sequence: CAISETGANEQFF. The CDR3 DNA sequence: TGTGCCATCAGTGAGACAGGGGCGAATGAGCAGTTCTTC.

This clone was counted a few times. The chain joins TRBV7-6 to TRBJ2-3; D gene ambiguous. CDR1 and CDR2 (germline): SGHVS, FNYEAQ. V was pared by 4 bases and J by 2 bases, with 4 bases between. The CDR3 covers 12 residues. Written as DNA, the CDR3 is TGTGCCAGCAGCTCACACACAGATACGCAGTATTTT. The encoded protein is CASSSHTDTQYF.

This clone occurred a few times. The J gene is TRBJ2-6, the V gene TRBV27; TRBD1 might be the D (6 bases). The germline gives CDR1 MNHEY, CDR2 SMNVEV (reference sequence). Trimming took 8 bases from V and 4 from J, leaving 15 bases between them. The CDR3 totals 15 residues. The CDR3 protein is CASRLQGAGANVLTF. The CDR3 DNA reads TGTGCCAGCCGATTACAGGGAGCGGGGGCCAACGTCCTGACTTTC.

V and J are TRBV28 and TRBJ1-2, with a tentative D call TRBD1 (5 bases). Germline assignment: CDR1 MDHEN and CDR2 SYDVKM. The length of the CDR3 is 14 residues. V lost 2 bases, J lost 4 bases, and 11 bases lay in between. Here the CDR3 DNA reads TGTGCCAGCAGTTTAGCCCCTCAGGGCTATGGCTACACCTTC. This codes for CASSLAPQGYGYTF.

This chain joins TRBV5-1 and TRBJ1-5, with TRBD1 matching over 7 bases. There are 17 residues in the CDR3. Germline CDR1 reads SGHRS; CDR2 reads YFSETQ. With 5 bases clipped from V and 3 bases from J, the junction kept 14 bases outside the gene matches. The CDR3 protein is CASSLPRQGGVNQPQHF. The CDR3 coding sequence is TGCGCCAGCAGTTTGCCCCGACAGGGCGGTGTCAATCAGCCCCAGCATTTT.

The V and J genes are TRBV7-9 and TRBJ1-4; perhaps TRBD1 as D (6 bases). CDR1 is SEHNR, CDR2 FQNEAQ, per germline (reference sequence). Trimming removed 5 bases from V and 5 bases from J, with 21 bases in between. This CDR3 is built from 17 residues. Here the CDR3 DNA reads TGTGCCAGCAGCCTATACTTAGCGGGGGCCGGAAATGAAAAACTGTTTTTT. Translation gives CASSLYLAGAGNEKLFF.

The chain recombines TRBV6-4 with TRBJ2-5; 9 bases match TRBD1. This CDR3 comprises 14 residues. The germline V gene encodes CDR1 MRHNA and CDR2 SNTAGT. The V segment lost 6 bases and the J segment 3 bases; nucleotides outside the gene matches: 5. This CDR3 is CASSPGQGKETQYF. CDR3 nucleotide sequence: TGTGCCAGCAGCCCTGGACAGGGGAAAGAGACCCAGTACTTC.

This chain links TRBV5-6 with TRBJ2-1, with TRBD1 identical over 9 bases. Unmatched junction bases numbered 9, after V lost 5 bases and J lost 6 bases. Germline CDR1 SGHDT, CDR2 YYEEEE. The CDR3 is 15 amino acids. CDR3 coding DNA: TGTGCCAGCAGGTACCGAGGGACAGGGACCAATGAGCAGTTCTTC. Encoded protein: CASRYRGTGTNEQFF.

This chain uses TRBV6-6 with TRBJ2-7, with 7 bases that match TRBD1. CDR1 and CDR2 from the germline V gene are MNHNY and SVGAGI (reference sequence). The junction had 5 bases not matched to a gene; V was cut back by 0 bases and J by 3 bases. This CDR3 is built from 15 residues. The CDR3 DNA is TGTGCCAGCAGTTACTCGATGGGACAGCACTACGAGCAGTACTTC. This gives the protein CASSYSMGQHYEQYF.

CDR3 region: CAGGPRESGGGYTF. CDR3 sequence (DNA): TGTGCGGGGGGGCCCAGGGAATCGGGTGGCGGCTACACCTTC. V is TRBV30 and J is TRBJ1-2; D is possibly TRBD1 (6 bases). Germline V gene sequence: CDR1 GTSNPN, CDR2 SVGIG (reference sequence). The CDR3 length is 14 residues. The variable domain in full, with the rest retrieved from reference TRBV30 and TRBJ1-2, is SQTIHQWPATLVQPVGSPLSLECTVEGTSNPNLYWYRQAAGRGLQLLFYSVGIGQISSEVPQNLSASRPQDRQFILSSKKLLLSDSGFYLCAGGPRESGGGYTFGSGTRLTVV.

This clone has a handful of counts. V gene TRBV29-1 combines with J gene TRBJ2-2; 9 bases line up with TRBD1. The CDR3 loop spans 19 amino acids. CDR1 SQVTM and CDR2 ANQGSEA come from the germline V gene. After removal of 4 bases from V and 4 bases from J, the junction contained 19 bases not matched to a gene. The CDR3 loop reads CSVGNWGYWDREGTGELFF. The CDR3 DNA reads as TGCAGCGTTGGTAATTGGGGATATTGGGACAGGGAGGGCACCGGGGAGCTGTTTTTT.

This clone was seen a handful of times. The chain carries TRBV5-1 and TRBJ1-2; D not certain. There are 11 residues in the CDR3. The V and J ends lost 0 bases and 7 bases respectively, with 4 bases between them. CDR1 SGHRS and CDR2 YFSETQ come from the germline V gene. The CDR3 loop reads CASSLAGGYTF. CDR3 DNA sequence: TGCGCCAGCAGCTTGGCCGGTGGCTACACCTTC. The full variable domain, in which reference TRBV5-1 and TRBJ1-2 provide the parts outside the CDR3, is KAGVTQTPRYLIKTRGQQVTLSCSPISGHRSVSWYQQTPGQGLQFLFEYFSETQRNKGNFPGRFSGRQFSNSRSEMNVSTLELGDSALYLCASSLAGGYTFGSGTRLTVV.

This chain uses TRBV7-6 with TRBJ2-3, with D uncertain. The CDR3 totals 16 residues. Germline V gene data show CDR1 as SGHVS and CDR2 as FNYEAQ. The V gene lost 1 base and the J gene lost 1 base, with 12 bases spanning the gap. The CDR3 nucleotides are TGTGCCAGCAGCTTAGGTGTTAGACTGGGCACAGATACGCAGTATTTT. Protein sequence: CASSLGVRLGTDTQYF.

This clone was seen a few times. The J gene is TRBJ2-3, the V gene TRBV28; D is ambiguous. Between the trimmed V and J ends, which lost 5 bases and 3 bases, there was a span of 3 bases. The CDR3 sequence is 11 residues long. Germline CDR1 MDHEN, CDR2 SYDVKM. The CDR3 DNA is TGTGCCAGCAGTCGGACAGATACGCAGTATTTT. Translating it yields CASSRTDTQYF.

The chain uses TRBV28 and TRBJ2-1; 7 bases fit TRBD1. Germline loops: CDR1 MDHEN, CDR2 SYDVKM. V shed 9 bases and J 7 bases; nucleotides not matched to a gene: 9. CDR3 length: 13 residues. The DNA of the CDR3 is TGTGCCAGTTACAGGGGAGCTAAGAATGAGCAGTTCTTC. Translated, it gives CASYRGAKNEQFF.

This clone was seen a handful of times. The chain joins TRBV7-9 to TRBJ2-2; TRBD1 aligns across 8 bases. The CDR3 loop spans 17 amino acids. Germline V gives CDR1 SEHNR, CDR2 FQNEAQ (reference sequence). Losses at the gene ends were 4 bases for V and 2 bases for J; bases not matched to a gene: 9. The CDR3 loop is CASSSPRTGLNTGELFF. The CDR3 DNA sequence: TGTGCCAGCAGCTCTCCCCGGACAGGGCTCAACACCGGGGAGCTGTTTTTT.

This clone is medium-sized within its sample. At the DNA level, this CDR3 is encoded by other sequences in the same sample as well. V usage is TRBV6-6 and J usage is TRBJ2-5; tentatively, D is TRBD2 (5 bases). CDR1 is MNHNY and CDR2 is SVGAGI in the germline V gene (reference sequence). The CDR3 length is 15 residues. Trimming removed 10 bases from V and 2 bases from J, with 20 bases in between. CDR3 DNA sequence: TGTGCCACCACGCCCGGCGGGCGCAATCAAGAGACCCAGTACTTC. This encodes CATTPGGRNQETQYF.

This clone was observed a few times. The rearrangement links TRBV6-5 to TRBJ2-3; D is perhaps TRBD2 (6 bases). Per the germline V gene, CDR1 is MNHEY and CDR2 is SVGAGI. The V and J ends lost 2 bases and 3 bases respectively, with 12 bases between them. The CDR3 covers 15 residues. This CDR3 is CASSYTGAGTDTQYF. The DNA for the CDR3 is TGTGCCAGCAGTTACACGGGAGCTGGGACAGATACGCAGTATTTT.